This T cell receptor (beta chain) was sequenced in a study of cytomegalovirus exposure and HLA in healthy donors. The method was immunoSEQ multiplex PCR; TCRdb's version includes in-frame clones alone and lacks a portion of them. The sample lists about 180,000 clones, approximately 90% occurring once. Study-wide results and caveats: There were around 160 TCR beta chains listed as cytomegalovirus-associated. Researchers reported that a few CMV-associated chains were confirmed in vitro as CMV antigen-specific. Reports indicated that the classifier achieved high specificity and sensitivity in diagnosing cytomegalovirus status.

As to this clone: What it binds is not known.

From germline, CDR1 is SEHNR and CDR2 FQNEAQ (reference sequence). This CDR3 is built from 16 residues. Deletions cut 1 base from V and 0 bases from J, with 10 bases between. Among the 90 to 150 subjects of the validation cohort, separate from the roughly 700-subject first cohort, were the donors. The chain couples TRBV7-9 to TRBJ1-3, with D hard to call. Sequenced input: PBMCs. The receptor was derived from a woman aged 25 to 39 in good health and CMV-seronegative. The CDR3 DNA is TGTGCCAGCAGCTTAGTCGAACTCTTCTCTGGAAACACCATATATTTT. It codes for CASSLVELFSGNTIYF.